The 5 T cell receptor beta chains below all came from one sample that was sequenced in a study of T cell clonotyping in hematopoietic cell transplantation. As for time point: recipient sample about 28 days before transplant, after cytoreduction. Some clones are missing from TCRdb's copy, which holds only in-frame ones; the method was immunoSEQ multiplex PCR. In the table there are about 36,000 clones, roughly 94% of which are singletons. The sequences come from peripheral blood mononuclear cells, collected before stem cell transplant. All receptors come from a man between 40 and 49 years old with chronic myeloid leukemia. Some clones in this sample may be carry-over from other donors' samples.

The chain carries TRBV4-3 and TRBJ2-6; TRBD1 matches at 7 bases. Germline V gives CDR1 LGHNA, CDR2 YSLEER. The CDR3 runs 16 residues. The J segment lost 2 bases and the V segment lost 0 bases, leaving 1 base of the junction unmatched. The DNA for the CDR3 is TGCGCCAGCAGCCAAGAGACAGGGCCTGGGGCCAACGTCCTGACTTTC. Residues: CASSQETGPGANVLTF.

The chain uses TRBV7-3 and TRBJ1-1, with a tentative D call TRBD1 (6 bases). The CDR3 runs 13 residues. Germline V gives CDR1 SGHTA, CDR2 FQGTGA. Between the trimmed V and J ends, which lost 5 bases and 7 bases, there was a span of 14 bases. The CDR3 bases are TGTGCCAGCAGCGCACGACAGGCGGGTGAAGCTTTCTTT. This encodes CASSARQAGEAFF.

The chain employs TRBV28 and TRBJ1-1; unclear D gene. Germline CDR1 and CDR2: MDHEN and SYDVKM. The length of the CDR3 is 15 residues. Trimming removed 5 bases at V and 0 bases at J, with 13 bases between. In nucleotides, the CDR3 is TGTGCCAGCAGTCCCCTACAGAGATTGAACACTGAAGCTTTCTTT. Its protein product is CASSPLQRLNTEAFF.

Note on this clone: Distinct nucleotide sequences in the sample also encode this CDR3. The rearrangement links TRBV7-2 to TRBJ2-7; 7 bases line up with TRBD1. The CDR3 covers 15 residues. V lost 1 base, J lost 2 bases, and 5 bases stayed unmatched. Germline CDR1 SGHTA, CDR2 FQGNSA. For the CDR3, the DNA is TGTGCCAGCAGCTTAGAGTCCGGGACAGCCTACGAGCAGTACTTC. This gives the protein CASSLESGTAYEQYF.

V is TRBV2 and J is TRBJ2-5; 8 nucleotides align to TRBD2. This CDR3 has 16 amino acids. V shed 8 bases and J 5 bases; nucleotides not matched to a gene: 16. Per germline, CDR1 SNHLY and CDR2 FYNNEI. The CDR3 nucleotides are TGTGCCAGCGCCCTGGGGTCCGGGGGGGAGCGGGAGACCCAGTACTTC. This gives the protein CASALGSGGERETQYF.